This T cell receptor beta chain derives from a study of T cell repertoires in cytomegalovirus infection. A few counts support this clonotype. Its antigen is unknown. Trimming stripped 1 base from V and 4 bases from J, with 12 bases between. The CDR3 loop spans 15 amino acids. Germline assignment: CDR1 SGHVS and CDR2 FNYEAQ. TCRdb re-derived calls from the reads in MiXCR, one entry per CDR3 protein. The table records around 71,000 distinct CDR3 sequences, roughly 40% of them present only once. The starting material was CD8+ T cells from cultured PBMCs, obtained from culture after CMV antigen stimulation. This sequence joins TRBV7-6 and TRBJ2-3, with D tentatively TRBD2 (5 bases). This receptor was taken from a human donor in good health (CMV status not recorded). Some clones in this sample may be carry-over from other donors' samples. DNA of the CDR3: TGTGCCAGCAGCTTAGAAGGACTCAGTGCAGATACGCAGTATTTT. Its translation is CASSLEGLSADTQYF.